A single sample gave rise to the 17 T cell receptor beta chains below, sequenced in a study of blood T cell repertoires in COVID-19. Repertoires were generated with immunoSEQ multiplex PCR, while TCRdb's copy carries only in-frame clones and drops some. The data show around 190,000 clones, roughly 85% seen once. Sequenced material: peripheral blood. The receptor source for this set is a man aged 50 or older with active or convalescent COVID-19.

The CDR3, as DNA: TGTGCCAGCAGCTTGACGGGAGTCACAGATACGCAGTATTTT. Residues: CASSLTGVTDTQYF. The V call is TRBV5-5, the J call TRBJ2-3, with TRBD2 as a possible D gene (6 bases). V gave up 1 base and J gave up 2 bases, with 8 bases separating them. Germline V gives CDR1 SGHKS, CDR2 YYEKEE (reference sequence). The CDR3 is made up of 14 amino acids.

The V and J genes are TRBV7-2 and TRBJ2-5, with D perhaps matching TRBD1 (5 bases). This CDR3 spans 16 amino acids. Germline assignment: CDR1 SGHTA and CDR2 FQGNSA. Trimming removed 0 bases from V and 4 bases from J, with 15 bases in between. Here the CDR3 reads CASSLALADNGETQYF. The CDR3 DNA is TGTGCCAGCAGCTTAGCCCTGGCGGACAACGGAGAGACCCAGTACTTC.

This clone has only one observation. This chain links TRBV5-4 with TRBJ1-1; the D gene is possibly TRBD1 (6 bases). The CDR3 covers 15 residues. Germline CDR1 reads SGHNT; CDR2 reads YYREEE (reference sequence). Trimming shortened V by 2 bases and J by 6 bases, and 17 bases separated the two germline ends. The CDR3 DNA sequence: TGTGCCAGCAGCTTAAGCCCCCTCGAGGGGGCTGAAGCTTTCTTT. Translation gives CASSLSPLEGAEAFF.

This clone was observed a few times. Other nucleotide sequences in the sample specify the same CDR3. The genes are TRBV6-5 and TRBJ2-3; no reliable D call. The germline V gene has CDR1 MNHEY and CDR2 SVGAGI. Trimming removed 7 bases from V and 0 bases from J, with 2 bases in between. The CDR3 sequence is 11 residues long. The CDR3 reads CASTSTDTQYF. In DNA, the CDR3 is TGTGCCAGCACAAGCACAGATACGCAGTATTTT.

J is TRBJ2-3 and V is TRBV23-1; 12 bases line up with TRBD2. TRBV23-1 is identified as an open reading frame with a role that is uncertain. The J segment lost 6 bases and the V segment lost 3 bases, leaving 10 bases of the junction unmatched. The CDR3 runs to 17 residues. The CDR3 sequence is CASSQPGTSGLWDTQYF. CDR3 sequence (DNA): TGCGCCAGCAGTCAGCCCGGGACTAGCGGGCTATGGGATACGCAGTATTTT.

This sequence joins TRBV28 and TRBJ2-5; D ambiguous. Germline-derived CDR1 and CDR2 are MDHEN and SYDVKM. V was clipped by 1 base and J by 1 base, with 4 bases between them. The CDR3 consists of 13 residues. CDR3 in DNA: TGTGCCAGCAGTTTATACAGCCAAGAGACCCAGTACTTC. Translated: CASSLYSQETQYF.

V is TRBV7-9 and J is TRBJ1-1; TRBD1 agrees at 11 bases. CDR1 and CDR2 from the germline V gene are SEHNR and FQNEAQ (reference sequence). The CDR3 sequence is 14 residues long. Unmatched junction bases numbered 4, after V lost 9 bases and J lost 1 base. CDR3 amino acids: CASRDRGRNTEAFF. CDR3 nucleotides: TGTGCCAGTAGGGACAGGGGGAGGAACACTGAAGCTTTCTTT.

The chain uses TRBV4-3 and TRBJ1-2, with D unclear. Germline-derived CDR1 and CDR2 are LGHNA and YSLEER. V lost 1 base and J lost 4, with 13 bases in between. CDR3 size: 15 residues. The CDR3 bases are TGCGCCAGCAGCCAAGGAATCAACGGGATCTATGGCTACACCTTC. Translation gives CASSQGINGIYGYTF.

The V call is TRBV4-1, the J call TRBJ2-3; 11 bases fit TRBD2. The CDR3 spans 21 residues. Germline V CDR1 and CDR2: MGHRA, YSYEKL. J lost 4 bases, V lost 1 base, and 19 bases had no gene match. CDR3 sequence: CASSQVAPPGTSGKRADTQYF. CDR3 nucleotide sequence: TGCGCCAGCAGCCAAGTAGCTCCACCCGGGACTAGCGGTAAGAGGGCAGATACGCAGTATTTT.

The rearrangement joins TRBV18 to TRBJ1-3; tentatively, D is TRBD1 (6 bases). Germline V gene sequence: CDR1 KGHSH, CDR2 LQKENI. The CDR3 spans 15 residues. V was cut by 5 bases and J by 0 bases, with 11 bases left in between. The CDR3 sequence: CASSTGRYSGNTIYF. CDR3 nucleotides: TGTGCCAGCTCAACAGGGAGATACTCTGGAAACACCATATATTTT.

CDR3 sequence (DNA): TGTGCCAGCAGGTCACAGGCAACTAATGAAAAACTGTTTTTT. Protein product: CASRSQATNEKLFF. The gene calls are TRBV6-5 and TRBJ1-4, with a possible D match to TRBD1 (5 bases). There are 14 residues in the CDR3. Trimming took 6 bases from V and 0 from J, leaving 8 bases between them. From germline, CDR1 is MNHEY and CDR2 SVGAGI.

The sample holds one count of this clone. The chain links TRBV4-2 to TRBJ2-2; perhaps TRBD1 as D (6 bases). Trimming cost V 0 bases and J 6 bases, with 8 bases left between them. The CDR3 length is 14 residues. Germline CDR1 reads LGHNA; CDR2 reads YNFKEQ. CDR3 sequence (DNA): TGTGCCAGCAGCCAAGAGGGGGCGGCCGGGGAGCTGTTTTTT. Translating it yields CASSQEGAAGELFF.

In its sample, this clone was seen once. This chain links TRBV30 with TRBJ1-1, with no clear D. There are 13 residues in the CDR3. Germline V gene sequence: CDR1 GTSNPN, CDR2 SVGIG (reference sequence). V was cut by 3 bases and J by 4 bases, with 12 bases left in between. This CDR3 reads CAWSATGPTEAFF. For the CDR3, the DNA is TGTGCCTGGAGCGCCACGGGTCCCACTGAAGCTTTCTTT.

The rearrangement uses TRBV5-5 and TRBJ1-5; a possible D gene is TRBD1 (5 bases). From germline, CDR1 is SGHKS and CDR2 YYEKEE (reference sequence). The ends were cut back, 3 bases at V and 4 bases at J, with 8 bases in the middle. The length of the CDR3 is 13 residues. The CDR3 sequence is CASSSRGNQPQHF. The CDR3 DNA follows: TGTGCCAGCAGCTCCCGGGGGAATCAGCCCCAGCATTTT.

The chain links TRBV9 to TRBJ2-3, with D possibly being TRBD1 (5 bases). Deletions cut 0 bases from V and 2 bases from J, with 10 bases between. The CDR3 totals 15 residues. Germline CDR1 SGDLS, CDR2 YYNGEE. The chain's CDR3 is CASSVAQGYTDTQYF. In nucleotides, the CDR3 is TGTGCCAGCAGCGTAGCTCAGGGATACACAGATACGCAGTATTTT. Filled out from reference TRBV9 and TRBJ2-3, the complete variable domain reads DSGVTQTPKHLITATGQRVTLRCSPRSGDLSVYWYQQSLDQGLQFLIQYYNGEERAKGNILERFSAQQFPDLHSELNLSSLELGDSALYFCASSVAQGYTDTQYFGPGTRLTVL.

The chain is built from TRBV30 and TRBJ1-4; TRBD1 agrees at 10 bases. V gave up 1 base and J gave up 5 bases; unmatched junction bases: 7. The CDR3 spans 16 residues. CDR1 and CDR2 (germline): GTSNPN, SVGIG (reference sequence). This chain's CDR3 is CAWSDIGQGGNEKLFF. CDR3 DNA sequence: TGTGCCTGGAGTGATATTGGACAGGGGGGAAATGAAAAACTGTTTTTT.

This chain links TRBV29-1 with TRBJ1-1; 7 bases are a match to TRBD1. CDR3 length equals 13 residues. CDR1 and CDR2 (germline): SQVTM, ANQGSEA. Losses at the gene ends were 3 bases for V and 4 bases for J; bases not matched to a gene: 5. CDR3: CSVEVTGATEAFF. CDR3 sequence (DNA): TGCAGCGTTGAGGTAACAGGGGCCACTGAAGCTTTCTTT.